Below are 6 T cell receptor beta chains sequenced from a single sample in a study of spatial heterogeneity in lung cancer. TCRdb redid the calling of the 5' RACE reads with MiXCR, one entry per CDR3 protein. The table has 95,000 to 130,000 distinct CDR3 sequences, 9% to 15% seen once. Specified time point: blood at routine non-recurrence follow-up after resection. Sequencing of whole RNA from tumor, nontumor lung or frozen PBMC involved no sorting. The sequencing used PBMCs, collected at follow-up. All receptors derive from a male donor with early-stage non-small cell lung cancer.

There are many counts of this clonotype. The V call is TRBV9, the J call TRBJ2-1, with TRBD1 as a possible D gene (5 bases). There are 15 residues in the CDR3. Germline loops: CDR1 SGDLS, CDR2 YYNGEE. The V end was cut by 0 bases, the J end by 4 bases, with 11 bases between. The CDR3 nucleotides read TGTGCCAGCAGCGTAGACCAGGGCGAGTACAATGAGCAGTTCTTC. This codes for CASSVDQGEYNEQFF.

In its sample, this clonotype was seen many times. V usage is TRBV10-3 and J usage is TRBJ2-1; 11 bases fit TRBD2. The ends lost 6 bases at V and 5 bases at J; junction bases unmatched: 6. There are 15 residues in the CDR3. From germline, CDR1 is ENHRY and CDR2 SYGVKD. For the CDR3, the DNA is TGTGCCATCAGGCCCGGGACTAGCGGTAACAATGAGCAGTTCTTC. Amino acids: CAIRPGTSGNNEQFF.

Only a few counts were recorded for this clonotype. The chain joins TRBV10-2 to TRBJ1-6; D uncertain. Germline V gene lookup returns CDR1 WSHSY and CDR2 SAAADI. Trimming pared 3 bases from V and 7 bases from J, leaving 10 bases between. This CDR3 has 14 amino acids. CDR3 protein: CASSDWTENSPLHF. The CDR3 bases are TGCGCCAGCAGTGACTGGACGGAGAATTCACCCCTCCACTTT.

This clonotype occurred many times. V is TRBV21-1 and J is TRBJ1-5; TRBD1 is taken as the D call from the table, unchecked against the DNA. TRBV21-1 is classified as a pseudogene. The CDR3 extends over 17 amino acids. This CDR3 reads CASSKARHGGPGQPQHF. The DNA for the CDR3 is TGTGCCAGCAGCAAAGCTAGACACGGGGGGCCCGGTCAGCCCCAGCATTTT.

This clonotype was observed a few times. The gene calls are TRBV3-1 and TRBJ2-7, with 8 positions matching TRBD1. CDR1 LGHDT and CDR2 YNNKEL come from the germline V gene (reference sequence). The CDR3 consists of 18 residues. The V and J ends lost 1 base and 1 base, in that order; junction bases with no gene match: 12. The CDR3 region is CASSQGVPRGPGSYEQYF. The CDR3 nucleotides are TGTGCCAGCAGCCAAGGGGTCCCCAGGGGGCCCGGTTCCTACGAGCAGTACTTC.

This clonotype was detected many times. V gene TRBV7-8 combines with J gene TRBJ1-2, with 10 positions matching TRBD1. The V and J ends lost 5 bases and 4 bases, in that order; junction bases with no gene match: 10. Per the germline V gene, CDR1 is SGHVS and CDR2 is FQNEAQ. The CDR3 sequence is 16 residues long. The DNA for the CDR3 is TGTGCCAGCAGCATTCGTCGACAGGGGGCCGGCTATGGCTACACCTTC. Its translation is CASSIRRQGAGYGYTF. Full variable domain (rest looked up from reference TRBV7-8 and TRBJ1-2): GAGVSQSPRYKVAKRGQDVALRCDPISGHVSLFWYQQALGQGPEFLTYFQNEAQLDKSGLPSDRFFAERPEGSVSTLKIQRTQQEDSAVYLCASSIRRQGAGYGYTFGSGTRLTVV.